Listed below are T cell receptor beta chains from one sample, sequenced in a study of blood T cell repertoires in COVID-19. The assay was immunoSEQ multiplex PCR, and TCRdb's table has in-frame clones only and misses some. The data show under 250,000 clones, with roughly 80% seen just once and approximately 8.7% held by the top ten. Sequencing used peripheral blood. The receptors were gathered from an elderly woman with acute or convalescent COVID-19. Both conserved end residues are part of each CDR3. Each record gives: clone size, D gene, V gene, J gene, CDR3 DNA, CDR3 protein. D genes are given only for firm matches. The listing skips clone size in some rows; elsewhere it reads once, few, many or a size class.

clone_size: -
d_call: TRBD1
v_call: TRBV28
j_call: TRBJ1-2
cdr3_nt: TGTGCCAGCAGTCTTCTTCTATTCCGGGACAGGGATAGCTATGGCTACACCTTC
cdr3_aa: CASSLLLFRDRDSYGYTF

clone_size: -
d_call: -
v_call: TRBV7-2
j_call: TRBJ1-5
cdr3_nt: TGTGCCAGCAGCGGGAGGGGGGGATATCAGCCCCAGCATTTT
cdr3_aa: CASSGRGGYQPQHF

clone_size: -
d_call: -
v_call: TRBV2
j_call: TRBJ1-4
cdr3_nt: TGTGCCAGCAGTGAAGCGCTTCTTACAACAACTAATGAAAAACTGTTTTTT
cdr3_aa: CASSEALLTTTNEKLFF

clone_size: -
d_call: TRBD1
v_call: TRBV5-1
j_call: TRBJ1-1
cdr3_nt: TGCGCCAGCAGGGCGACAGGGGGCGTAATGAACACTGAAGCTTTCTTT
cdr3_aa: CASRATGGVMNTEAFF

clone_size: few
d_call: TRBD1
v_call: TRBV5-1
j_call: TRBJ1-2
cdr3_nt: TGCGCCAGCAGCTTGGAGGGACAGGGGGCTCACTATGGCTACACCTTC
cdr3_aa: CASSLEGQGAHYGYTF

clone_size: -
d_call: TRBD1
v_call: TRBV9
j_call: TRBJ2-7
cdr3_nt: TGTGCCAGCAGCGTAGGACAGGGGCCTCCCTATTACGAGCAGTACTTC
cdr3_aa: CASSVGQGPPYYEQYF

clone_size: -
d_call: TRBD2
v_call: TRBV10-1
j_call: TRBJ2-1
cdr3_nt: TGCGCCAGCAGTTCCAGCCCGGTAGCGGGACCTAACAATGAGCAGTTCTTC
cdr3_aa: CASSSSPVAGPNNEQFF

clone_size: few
d_call: TRBD2
v_call: TRBV6-2/TRBV6-3
j_call: TRBJ2-7
cdr3_nt: TGTGCCAGCAGTTACTCCCGCGGGGGGGCCACGTACGAGCAGTACTTC
cdr3_aa: CASSYSRGGATYEQYF

clone_size: -
d_call: -
v_call: TRBV18
j_call: TRBJ1-1
cdr3_nt: TGTGCCAGCTCACCCCGCAATACGGGGATCGGGTACACTGAAGCTTTCTTT
cdr3_aa: CASSPRNTGIGYTEAFF

clone_size: -
d_call: -
v_call: TRBV6-5
j_call: TRBJ2-5
cdr3_nt: TGTGCCAGCAGGATTCAGGGTCAAGAGACCCAGTACTTC
cdr3_aa: CASRIQGQETQYF

clone_size: once
d_call: TRBD1
v_call: TRBV7-7
j_call: TRBJ2-7
cdr3_nt: TGTGCCAGCAGCTTAAGGTCCAGGGCCCAGGGGGACGAGCAGTACTTC
cdr3_aa: CASSLRSRAQGDEQYF

clone_size: -
d_call: -
v_call: TRBV7-2
j_call: TRBJ1-6
cdr3_nt: TGTGCCAGCAGCCCGAGTTTCGGGAACCAGACTCCCCTCCACTTT
cdr3_aa: CASSPSFGNQTPLHF

clone_size: -
d_call: -
v_call: TRBV2
j_call: TRBJ1-2
cdr3_nt: TGTGCCAGCAGTCGACAGGACTATGGCTACACCTTC
cdr3_aa: CASSRQDYGYTF

clone_size: -
d_call: -
v_call: TRBV5-6
j_call: TRBJ2-7
cdr3_nt: TGTGCCAGCAGCTTAGGCAGGGTCCCCCTGTCCTACGAGCAGTACTTC
cdr3_aa: CASSLGRVPLSYEQYF

clone_size: once
d_call: TRBD1
v_call: TRBV7-9
j_call: TRBJ1-2
cdr3_nt: TGTGCCAGCAGCGAAGGGACAGGCTATGGCTACACCTTC
cdr3_aa: CASSEGTGYGYTF

clone_size: -
d_call: TRBD1
v_call: TRBV5-1
j_call: TRBJ2-5
cdr3_nt: TGCGCCAGCAGCTTCGGGACAGGGTACAGCGGTGAGACCCAGTACTTC
cdr3_aa: CASSFGTGYSGETQYF